This T cell receptor beta chain was recorded in a study of T cells in Graves' hyperthyroidism and ophthalmopathy. In the study overall: Specimen type is peripheral blood, collected at initial diagnosis prior to any treatment. Broader study findings: Stable hyperthyroidism was told apart from ophthalmopathy by a model built on 13 V-J features. Most thyroid clonotypes expanded above 0.001 appeared in blood too.

This clonotype came up a few times. The antigen is undetermined. TCR beta CDR3 regions were amplified from RNA. First-round RT-PCR targeting the TCR CDR3 was performed with the HTBI primer set. TCRdb passed the multiplex PCR reads through MiXCR, listing each CDR3 protein once. The data contain about 420,000 distinct CDR3 sequences, roughly 13% of them seen just once; the ten biggest clones take up roughly 4.8%. The V end was cut by 6 bases, the J end by 0 bases, with 27 bases between. Germline CDR1 MDHEN, CDR2 SYDVKM. This CDR3 is built from 20 residues. The chain recombines TRBV28 with TRBJ1-5; possible D gene TRBD1, 6 bases. The sequence was obtained from a woman between 18 and 29 years old with Graves' hyperthyroidism. Material: blood. The CDR3 reads CASSPQNPRDIGYSNQPQHF. The CDR3, as DNA: TGTGCCAGCAGCCCCCAAAATCCCCGGGACATAGGATATAGCAATCAGCCCCAGCATTTT.